Listed below are T cell receptor beta chains from one sample, sequenced in a study of T-cell memory formation after mild COVID-19. TCRdb ran MiXCR on the 5' RACE reads and lists one entry per CDR3 protein. The table shows roughly 130,000 distinct CDR3 sequences, with about a sixth occurring only once. The sample was PBMCs or a T cell subset sorted from them (not recorded which). The origin of the receptors is an adult woman who had mild COVID-19 (a few samples of this study predate the infection). Cell type and time point are not known. CDR3s include the opening cysteine and the closing phenylalanine or tryptophan. Each record gives: D gene, CDR3 length, J gene, V gene, clone size, CDR3 DNA, CDR3 protein. The D gene is left open where the match is weak. Size tells how often a clone was seen (once, few, many) or the class of an expanded clone, and some rows leave it out.

d_gene: TRBD2
len: 13
j_gene: TRBJ2-1
v_gene: TRBV14
abundance: -
CDR3nt: TGTGCCAGCAGCCAAGGGTGGGGACTATCGCAGTTCTTC
CDR3aa: CASSQGWGLSQFF

d_gene: TRBD2
len: 17
j_gene: TRBJ2-7
v_gene: TRBV7-6
abundance: few
CDR3nt: TGTGCCAGCAGCCACTCGGCCGGGCGGGGGAGCTTGTACGAGCAGTACTTC
CDR3aa: CASSHSAGRGSLYEQYF

d_gene: -
len: 15
j_gene: TRBJ1-2
v_gene: TRBV9
abundance: few
CDR3nt: TGTGCCAGCAGCGTAGCTCAAGACAGCCGCTATGGCTACACCTTC
CDR3aa: CASSVAQDSRYGYTF

d_gene: -
len: 17
j_gene: TRBJ2-3
v_gene: TRBV7-9
abundance: -
CDR3nt: TGTGCCAGCAGCACCTGGGGCGGGGTACTGAGCACAGATACGCAGTATTTT
CDR3aa: CASSTWGGVLSTDTQYF

d_gene: -
len: 15
j_gene: TRBJ2-3
v_gene: TRBV11-3
abundance: -
CDR3nt: TGTGCCAGCAGCCAGGACAACCCCCCAAGAGATACGCAGTATTTT
CDR3aa: CASSQDNPPRDTQYF

d_gene: -
len: 15
j_gene: TRBJ2-1
v_gene: TRBV7-2
abundance: few
CDR3nt: TGTGCCAGCAGCCGGACGGGACTGGAATACAATGAGCAGTTCTTC
CDR3aa: CASSRTGLEYNEQFF

d_gene: -
len: 16
j_gene: TRBJ1-2
v_gene: TRBV4-1
abundance: few
CDR3nt: TGCGCCAGCAGCCAACCCTACAGGACAACTAACTATGGCTACACCTTC
CDR3aa: CASSQPYRTTNYGYTF

d_gene: -
len: 14
j_gene: TRBJ1-1
v_gene: TRBV12-3/TRBV12-4
abundance: few
CDR3nt: TGTGCCAGCAGTTTTGGGCTTATGAACACTGAAGCTTTCTTT
CDR3aa: CASSFGLMNTEAFF

d_gene: -
len: 16
j_gene: TRBJ1-3
v_gene: TRBV4-3
abundance: -
CDR3nt: TGCGCCAGCAGCCATCCAACAGGGATCTCTGGAAACACCATATATTTT
CDR3aa: CASSHPTGISGNTIYF

d_gene: -
len: 15
j_gene: TRBJ2-7
v_gene: TRBV4-1
abundance: -
CDR3nt: TGCGCCAGCAGCCAAGGTAACCACCTACGGGACGAGCAGTACTTC
CDR3aa: CASSQGNHLRDEQYF

d_gene: -
len: 13
j_gene: TRBJ2-3
v_gene: TRBV29-1
abundance: few
CDR3nt: TGCAGCGTTGAACAGGGTAGCACAGATACGCAGTATTTT
CDR3aa: CSVEQGSTDTQYF

d_gene: -
len: 11
j_gene: TRBJ2-7
v_gene: TRBV20-1
abundance: few
CDR3nt: TGCAGTGCTCAGAGCTCCTACGAGCAGTACTTC
CDR3aa: CSAQSSYEQYF

d_gene: -
len: 15
j_gene: TRBJ2-1
v_gene: TRBV13
abundance: few
CDR3nt: TGTGCCAGCAGCCTTTTTTATGAGGGGTACAATGAGCAGTTCTTC
CDR3aa: CASSLFYEGYNEQFF

d_gene: -
len: 12
j_gene: TRBJ2-2
v_gene: TRBV7-9
abundance: -
CDR3nt: TGTGCCCTGTACAGGAACACCGGGGAGCTGTTTTTT
CDR3aa: CALYRNTGELFF

d_gene: TRBD1
len: 13
j_gene: TRBJ1-2
v_gene: TRBV10-3
abundance: -
CDR3nt: TGTGCCATCAGTGTTGGACAGGGCTATGGCTACACCTTC
CDR3aa: CAISVGQGYGYTF

d_gene: -
len: 17
j_gene: TRBJ2-2
v_gene: TRBV20-1
abundance: few
CDR3nt: TGCAGTGCTAGCCACTCCTGGGACCTAAAGAACACCGGGGAGCTGTTTTTT
CDR3aa: CSASHSWDLKNTGELFF

d_gene: TRBD1
len: 16
j_gene: TRBJ2-7
v_gene: TRBV7-9
abundance: few
CDR3nt: TGTGCCAGCAGCTCAGTCCTACAGGGGGCTCGTTACGAGCAGTACTTC
CDR3aa: CASSSVLQGARYEQYF

d_gene: -
len: 14
j_gene: TRBJ1-1
v_gene: TRBV3-1
abundance: once
CDR3nt: TGTGCCAGCAGCCAGCTGACGAGGAATACTGAAGCTTTCTTT
CDR3aa: CASSQLTRNTEAFF

d_gene: -
len: 13
j_gene: TRBJ2-3
v_gene: TRBV7-2
abundance: -
CDR3nt: TGTGCCAGCAGCTTAGCATACTCCGATACGCAGTATTTT
CDR3aa: CASSLAYSDTQYF

d_gene: -
len: 15
j_gene: TRBJ2-2
v_gene: TRBV5-1
abundance: -
CDR3nt: TGCGCCAGCCGTCCGGATTGGGCGAACACCGGGGAGCTGTTTTTT
CDR3aa: CASRPDWANTGELFF

d_gene: -
len: 15
j_gene: TRBJ2-3
v_gene: TRBV30
abundance: few
CDR3nt: TGTGCCTGGACCCGACGGAACGAGAGGGCAGATACGCAGTATTTT
CDR3aa: CAWTRRNERADTQYF

d_gene: TRBD1
len: 15
j_gene: TRBJ2-1
v_gene: TRBV29-1
abundance: -
CDR3nt: TGCAGCGTTGAAGCGGGGACAGGGTATTACAATGAGCAGTTCTTC
CDR3aa: CSVEAGTGYYNEQFF

d_gene: -
len: 15
j_gene: TRBJ2-7
v_gene: TRBV2
abundance: -
CDR3nt: TGTGCCAGCAGTGAAGGTGGAGGGTCTGCCTACGAGCAGTACTTC
CDR3aa: CASSEGGGSAYEQYF

d_gene: TRBD1
len: 18
j_gene: TRBJ1-5
v_gene: TRBV27
abundance: -
CDR3nt: TGTGCCAGCAGCAAACTCCTTACAGGGGGAAAAAACAATCAGCCCCAGCATTTT
CDR3aa: CASSKLLTGGKNNQPQHF

d_gene: -
len: 12
j_gene: TRBJ2-5
v_gene: TRBV20-1
abundance: -
CDR3nt: TGCAGTGCTAGAGCCCCCGGGGAGACCCAGTACTTC
CDR3aa: CSARAPGETQYF

d_gene: -
len: 14
j_gene: TRBJ1-4
v_gene: TRBV5-6
abundance: -
CDR3nt: TGTGCCAGCAGCTTCCGGGGCACTAATGAAAAACTGTTTTTT
CDR3aa: CASSFRGTNEKLFF

d_gene: -
len: 14
j_gene: TRBJ2-3
v_gene: TRBV7-9
abundance: few
CDR3nt: TGTGCCAGCAGCTTCGGGACTAGCACAGATACGCAGTATTTT
CDR3aa: CASSFGTSTDTQYF

d_gene: -
len: 12
j_gene: TRBJ2-5
v_gene: TRBV24-1
abundance: -
CDR3nt: TGTGCCACCAGTGATTTGTTGGAGACCCAGTACTTC
CDR3aa: CATSDLLETQYF

d_gene: -
len: 14
j_gene: TRBJ1-4
v_gene: TRBV20-1
abundance: few
CDR3nt: TGCAGTGCTAGATCGGGGGGAGGGAATGAAAAACTGTTTTTT
CDR3aa: CSARSGGGNEKLFF

d_gene: TRBD1
len: 14
j_gene: TRBJ1-3
v_gene: TRBV12-3/TRBV12-4
abundance: -
CDR3nt: TGTGCCAGCAGCCAGGGGGTCTCTGGAAACACCATATATTTT
CDR3aa: CASSQGVSGNTIYF

d_gene: TRBD1
len: 14
j_gene: TRBJ1-2
v_gene: TRBV6-2/TRBV6-3
abundance: -
CDR3nt: TGTGCCAGCTCCCGACAGGGGGCGGACTATGGCTACACCTTC
CDR3aa: CASSRQGADYGYTF

d_gene: -
len: 13
j_gene: TRBJ2-2
v_gene: TRBV30
abundance: few
CDR3nt: TGTGCCTGGAGTGTTGACTTCACCGGGGAGCTGTTTTTT
CDR3aa: CAWSVDFTGELFF